Listed here is a single T cell receptor beta chain. Amplified regions were TCR beta CDR3 sequences from RNA transcripts. Initially, a first-round RT-PCR of the TCR CDR3 employed the HTBI primer set. TCRdb re-called the multiplex PCR reads with MiXCR, one entry per CDR3 protein. The table includes about 250,000 distinct CDR3 sequences, approximately 23% detected once. This entry belongs to a study of T cells in Graves' hyperthyroidism and ophthalmopathy. From germline, CDR1 is GTSNPN and CDR2 SVGIG (reference sequence). V was cut by 2 bases and J by 9 bases, with 13 bases left in between. The CDR3 length is 13 residues.

Specimen: blood. The sequence was collected from a woman between 40 and 50 years old with Graves' ophthalmopathy. This rearrangement joins TRBV30 to TRBJ2-2; D gene ambiguous. The chain's CDR3 is CAWSPLDFRELFF. In DNA, the CDR3 is TGTGCCTGGAGTCCCCTGGATTTTCGGGAGCTGTTTTTT.